Described below is a single TCR beta chain sequence and its context. Antigen specificity is unknown. Some clones are missing from TCRdb's copy, which holds only in-frame ones; the method was immunoSEQ multiplex PCR. The profile shows about 36,000 clones, more than 60% of them singletons. The data are from a study of CD4 T cells in relation to SARS-CoV-2 and coronaviruses. Trimming cost V 5 bases and J 5 bases; bases outside gene matches: 20. The CDR3 is 20 residues long. CDR1 is MNHNY, CDR2 SVGAGI, per germline (reference sequence). The V and J genes are TRBV6-6 and TRBJ2-5, with 13 bases fitting TRBD2. This receptor was identified in an adult with COVID-19. Sequencing used memory CD4+ T cells from PBMCs, cultured in vitro. The CDR3 DNA reads TGTGCCAGCAGTCCTCTCCGGACTAGCGGGAGCCGCGGCTTTGATGAGACCCAGTACTTC. As protein: CASSPLRTSGSRGFDETQYF.